The 17 T cell receptor beta chains below come from one sample, sequenced in a study of T cells after posttransplantation cyclophosphamide. Cells defined as naive were viable CD3+CD4+ or CD3+CD8+ and CCR7+CD45RA+CD45RO-CD95-CD27+CD28+. Method: immunoSEQ multiplex PCR; TCRdb's copy keeps in-frame clones and lacks some. The table includes some 20,000 clones, roughly 98% detected once. The specimen was naive CD4+ T cells sorted from PBMCs. The origin of the receptors is a man aged 35-49 years in good health, CMV-negative, and a related stem cell transplant donor.

The genes are TRBV25-1 and TRBJ1-6, with a weak D call TRBD1 (5 bases). V lost 11 bases to trimming and J lost 10 bases, with 18 bases between them. This CDR3 has 13 residues. Germline V CDR1 and CDR2: MGHDK, SYGVNS. In nucleotides, the CDR3 is TGTGCCTCTAGTTCACTGGGGGGATCACCCCTCCACTTT. Protein product: CASSSLGGSPLHF.

The chain joins TRBV28 to TRBJ1-4, with 8 nucleotides matching TRBD1. After removal of 2 bases from V and 5 bases from J, the junction contained 1 base not matched to a gene. The V gene's germline CDR1 is MDHEN and CDR2 SYDVKM. The CDR3 runs to 14 residues. This CDR3 is CASSLRQGNEKLFF. In nucleotides, the CDR3 is TGTGCCAGCAGTTTACGACAGGGGAATGAAAAACTGTTTTTT.

This rearrangement joins TRBV6-4 to TRBJ2-1, with D perhaps TRBD1 (6 bases). V gave up 5 bases and J gave up 8 bases, with 19 bases separating them. The CDR3 contains 15 residues. The germline V gene encodes CDR1 MRHNA and CDR2 SNTAGT. The DNA for the CDR3 is TGTGCCAGCAGTCTCATACCAGACAGGATGTATGAGCAGTTCTTC. Encoded protein: CASSLIPDRMYEQFF.

The chain's CDR3 is CASSDGRRGYEAFF. DNA for the CDR3: TGCGCCAGCAGCGATGGCAGAAGGGGATATGAAGCTTTCTTT. The chain recombines TRBV5-1 with TRBJ1-1, with D maybe TRBD1 (5 bases). The CDR3 runs to 14 residues. V dropped 4 bases and J dropped 7 bases, with 17 bases sitting between them. Germline V CDR1 and CDR2: SGHRS, YFSETQ. The full variable domain, with the rest looked up from reference TRBV5-1 and TRBJ1-1, is KAGVTQTPRYLIKTRGQQVTLSCSPISGHRSVSWYQQTPGQGLQFLFEYFSETQRNKGNFPGRFSGRQFSNSRSEMNVSTLELGDSALYLCASSDGRRGYEAFFGQGTRLTVV.

V usage is TRBV7-2 and J usage is TRBJ2-1; D is possibly TRBD1 (5 bases). V was clipped by 5 bases and J by 1 base, with 21 bases between them. The CDR3 is 18 amino acids. Germline CDR1 is SGHTA and CDR2 is FQGNSA. The DNA for the CDR3 is TGTGCCAGCAGCCAAGGGTTAGGGGCCGGTAGGTCCTACAATGAGCAGTTCTTC. This sequence encodes CASSQGLGAGRSYNEQFF.

The V gene is TRBV15, the J gene TRBJ1-4; D gene uncertain. Trimming pared 0 bases from V and 15 bases from J, leaving 14 bases between. The germline V gene has CDR1 LNHNV and CDR2 YYDKDF (reference sequence). CDR3 length equals 13 residues. CDR3 residues: CATSRELLGLMFF. CDR3 DNA: TGTGCCACCAGCAGAGAGTTACTAGGGTTAATGTTTTTT.

V usage is TRBV19 and J usage is TRBJ1-5; 10 nucleotides match TRBD1. The CDR3 runs 18 residues. Germline V gene sequence: CDR1 LNHDA, CDR2 SQIVND (reference sequence). The trim removed 5 bases at V and 1 base at J, leaving 11 bases unmatched. The CDR3 reads CASSYPDRGLRSNQPQHF. The CDR3 DNA follows: TGTGCCAGTAGTTACCCCGACAGGGGGCTAAGGAGCAATCAGCCCCAGCATTTT.

The chain uses TRBV4-2 and TRBJ2-3; tentatively, D is TRBD2 (7 bases). The germline V gene encodes CDR1 LGHNA and CDR2 YNFKEQ. The CDR3 runs to 16 residues. The V gene lost 0 bases and the J gene lost 7 bases, with 17 bases spanning the gap. CDR3 sequence (DNA): TGTGCCAGCAGCCAAGAGGGAGGGAGGGGGTCTTATACGCAGTATTTT. Translation: CASSQEGGRGSYTQYF.

This chain uses TRBV30 with TRBJ1-3; D remains unclear. Trimming took 3 bases from V and 0 from J, leaving 6 bases between them. Per germline, CDR1 GTSNPN and CDR2 SVGIG (reference sequence). The CDR3 spans 13 residues. The CDR3 DNA reads as TGTGCCTGGAGCCCCGGCTCTGGAAACACCATATATTTT. Translation gives CAWSPGSGNTIYF.

The genes are TRBV9 and TRBJ1-3; 8 bases are shared with TRBD1. The J segment lost 4 bases and the V segment lost 0 bases, leaving 9 bases of the junction unmatched. Germline V lookup: CDR1 SGDLS, CDR2 YYNGEE. The CDR3 is 17 amino acids. Here the CDR3 reads CASSVGGQGATGNTIYF. The CDR3 bases are TGTGCCAGCAGCGTAGGGGGTCAGGGGGCAACGGGAAACACCATATATTTT.

The CDR3 coding sequence is TGTGCCAGCAGCCAAGCCCCCGTGCCCGGGAAACTCGAGCAGTACTTC. This encodes CASSQAPVPGKLEQYF. This sequence joins TRBV14 and TRBJ2-7; a weak D match, TRBD2 (5 bases). The V gene's germline CDR1 is SGHDN and CDR2 FVKESK. CDR3 length equals 16 residues. V was cut by 1 base and J by 6 bases, with 19 bases left in between.

The chain recombines TRBV5-8 with TRBJ2-7; TRBD2 aligns across 11 bases. Trimming removed 5 bases from V and 9 bases from J; junction bases left unmatched: 13. This CDR3 has 15 amino acids. Germline V gene data show CDR1 as SGHTS and CDR2 as YDEGEE. The CDR3 spells CASRLAGGPPTPQYF. Written as DNA, the CDR3 is TGTGCCAGCAGGCTAGCGGGAGGTCCTCCTACGCCGCAGTACTTC.

Of note for this clone: No conserved phenylalanine or tryptophan is present at the end of the CDR3, so a read error is the likely explanation. Because the CDR3's place on the DNA is in doubt, the DNA is left out and the CDR3 is given as listed by TCRdb. The chain joins TRBV6-6 to TRBJ2-7; no DNA check was done on the table's D call, TRBD2. Germline CDR1 and CDR2: MNHNY and SVGAGI (reference sequence). The CDR3 is 9 amino acids long, termini counted. CDR3 in amino acids: CASSYGLAK.

CDR3 sequence (DNA): TGTGCCAGCAGTGGGGCCTCCTACGAGCAGTACTTC. It codes for CASSGASYEQYF. This chain joins TRBV6-5 and TRBJ2-7, with D possibly being TRBD1 (5 bases). Trimming took off 5 bases at V and 0 bases at J, with 5 bases between the two ends. The CDR3 contains 12 residues. Germline loops: CDR1 MNHEY, CDR2 SVGAGI.

This clone showed up just once. J is TRBJ2-7 and V is TRBV25-1; D might be TRBD1 (5 bases). CDR1 is MGHDK and CDR2 is SYGVNS in the germline V gene. The CDR3 covers 14 residues. V was shortened by 8 bases and J by 2 bases, with 16 bases between the two germline ends. The chain's CDR3 is CASSPQGSPYEQYF. The CDR3 DNA reads TGTGCCAGCTCCCCCCAGGGATCCCCCTACGAGCAGTACTTC.

V and J are TRBV4-1 and TRBJ2-5, with 12 bases matching TRBD2. With 2 bases clipped from V and 4 bases from J, the junction kept 8 bases outside the gene matches. This CDR3 is 17 amino acids long. Germline V CDR1 and CDR2: MGHRA, YSYEKL. The CDR3 DNA is TGCGCCAGCAGCCAACCGACTAGCGGGAGCCTAAGAGAGACCCAGTACTTC. It yields the protein CASSQPTSGSLRETQYF.

This chain links TRBV29-1 with TRBJ1-4, with D uncertain. This CDR3 comprises 14 residues. V dropped 0 bases and J dropped 10 bases, with 15 bases sitting between them. CDR1 is SQVTM, CDR2 ANQGSEA, per germline. CDR3 sequence: CSVEDPGVWGKLFF. Written as DNA, the CDR3 is TGCAGCGTTGAAGATCCCGGGGTCTGGGGAAAACTGTTTTTT.